This T cell receptor (beta chain) was identified in a study of blood T cells in healthy people across ages. Study-wide context: Per every two T cells, about one barcoded beta molecule was captured by template switching. General observations from the study: Long-lived and aged donors differed, with more naive CD4+ cells and higher diversity in the long-lived.

Trimming removed 1 base from V and 7 bases from J, with 9 bases in between. This CDR3 has 12 residues. CDR1 is SGHDT and CDR2 is YYEEEE in the germline V gene. This clonotype was seen ten or more times. What it binds is unknown. The use of a sample-barcoded 5' primer and a J-beta primer mix characterized a second PCR of roughly 6 to 11 cycles. One entry per CDR3 protein, called by TCRdb with MiXCR from the 5' RACE reads. The top ten hold 15% of the sample, which has roughly 700,000 distinct CDR3 sequences, roughly 32% seen once. This clonotype was sampled from a woman aged 80 or over in good health. The sequenced material came from blood. This chain links TRBV5-6 with TRBJ2-7; D gene unclear. The CDR3 nucleotides read TGTGCCAGCAGCTTGACCCAAGGGGAGCAGTACTTC. It specifies CASSLTQGEQYF.